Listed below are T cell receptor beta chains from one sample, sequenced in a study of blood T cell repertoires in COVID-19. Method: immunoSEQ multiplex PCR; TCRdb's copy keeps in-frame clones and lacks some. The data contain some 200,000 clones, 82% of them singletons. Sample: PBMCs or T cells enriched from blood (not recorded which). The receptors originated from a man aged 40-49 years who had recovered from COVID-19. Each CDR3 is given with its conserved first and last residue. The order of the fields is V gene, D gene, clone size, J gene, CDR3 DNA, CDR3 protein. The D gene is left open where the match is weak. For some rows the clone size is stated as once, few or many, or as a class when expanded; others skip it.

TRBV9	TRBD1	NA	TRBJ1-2	TGTGCCAGCAGCGGGGGACAGGGGGCCGAGGGCTACACCTTC	CASSGGQGAEGYTF
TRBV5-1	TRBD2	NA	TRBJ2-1	TGCGCCAGCAGCCACCAATCGGGAGGGGGGCTTTGGGATGAGCAGTTCTTC	CASSHQSGGGLWDEQFF
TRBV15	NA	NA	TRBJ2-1	TGTGCCACCACCGGGCGGGAATTTCGCCATGAGCAGTTCTTC	CATTGREFRHEQFF
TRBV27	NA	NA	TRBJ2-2	TGTGCCAGCAGTTTATTGGCAGGTGCTGCGAACACCGGGGAGCTGTTTTTT	CASSLLAGAANTGELFF
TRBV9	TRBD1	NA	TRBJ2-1	TGTGCCAGCAGCGCGGGACAGGGGGCGTCCAATGAGCAGTTCTTC	CASSAGQGASNEQFF
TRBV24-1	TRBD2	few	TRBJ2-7	TGTGCCACCAGTGCCGAGCGGGAGGGCCGAGGCGAGCAGTACTTC	CATSAEREGRGEQYF
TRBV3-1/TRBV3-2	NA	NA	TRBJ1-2	TGTGCCAGCAGCGAACTCGAGAACTATGGCTACACCTTC	CASSELENYGYTF
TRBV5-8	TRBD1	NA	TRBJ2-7	TGTGCCAGCAGCTTGGAACAGGGGCCGACCTACGAGCAGTACTTC	CASSLEQGPTYEQYF
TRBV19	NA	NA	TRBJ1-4	TGTGCCAGTGGATACAGGGCTAATGAAAAACTGTTTTTT	CASGYRANEKLFF
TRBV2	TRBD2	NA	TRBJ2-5	TGTGCCAGCAGTGAATCGGTGGGACTAGTGGGGACCCAGTACTTC	CASSESVGLVGTQYF
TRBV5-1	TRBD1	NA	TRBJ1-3	TGCGCCAGCAGCCAAGGGACAGAGTCTGGAAACACCATATATTTT	CASSQGTESGNTIYF
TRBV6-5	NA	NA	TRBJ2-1	TGTGCCAGCAGCTCGGGGAATGAGCAGTTCTTC	CASSSGNEQFF
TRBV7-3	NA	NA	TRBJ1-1	TGTGCCAGCAGCCCTACCAACGAGGGTTCGGATACTGAAGCTTTCTTT	CASSPTNEGSDTEAFF
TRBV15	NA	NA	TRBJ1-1	TGTGCCACCAGCATGCGGGACTTGAACACTGAAGCTTTCTTT	CATSMRDLNTEAFF
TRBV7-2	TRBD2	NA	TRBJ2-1	TGTGCCAGCAGCTTAGCCGCTAGCGGAAACTACAATGAGCAGTTCTTC	CASSLAASGNYNEQFF
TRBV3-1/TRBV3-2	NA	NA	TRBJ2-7	TGTGCCAGCAGCCAGAGGAGTATACTTCTTTCTCTCGAGCAGTACTTC	CASSQRSILLSLEQYF
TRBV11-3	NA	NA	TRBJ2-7	TGTGCCAGCAGCTTGAGTGGGCGATCCTACGAGCAGTACTTC	CASSLSGRSYEQYF
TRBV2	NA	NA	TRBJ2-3	TGTGCCAGCAGTATGCAAGCAGGTGTGCAGTATTTT	CASSMQAGVQYF
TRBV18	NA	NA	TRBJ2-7	TGTGCCAGCTCACCAAGCACCGGGTCTCCCTACGAGCAGTACTTC	CASSPSTGSPYEQYF
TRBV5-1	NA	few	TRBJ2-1	TGCGCCAGCAGCGCCTGGGACTTAGGGAACGTTAATGAGCAGTTCTTC	CASSAWDLGNVNEQFF
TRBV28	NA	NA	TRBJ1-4	TGTGCCAGCAGTCGTCCCGGGACGGAGGGAGGAAATGAAAAACTGTTTTTT	CASSRPGTEGGNEKLFF
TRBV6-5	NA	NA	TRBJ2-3	TGTGCCAGCAGTTACCTAAGCGGTACTAGCACAGATACGCAGTATTTT	CASSYLSGTSTDTQYF
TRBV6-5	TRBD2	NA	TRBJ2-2	TGTGCCAGCAGTTCAGGACTAGCCGAGGGCGGGGAGCTGTTTTTT	CASSSGLAEGGELFF
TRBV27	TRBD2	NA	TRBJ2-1	TGTGCCAGCAGCCCAAGGCTAGCGGGAGGGGATGAGCAGTTCTTC	CASSPRLAGGDEQFF
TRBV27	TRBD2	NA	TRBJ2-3	TGTGCCAGCAGTTTATTCGGGACTAGCGGGACTGCGGATACGCAGTATTTT	CASSLFGTSGTADTQYF
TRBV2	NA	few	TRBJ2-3	TGTGCCAGCAGTTCGACTAGGGACACAGATACGCAGTATTTT	CASSSTRDTDTQYF
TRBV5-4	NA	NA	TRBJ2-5	TGTGCCAGCAGCTTGGCACAGGTCCAAGAGACCCAGTACTTC	CASSLAQVQETQYF
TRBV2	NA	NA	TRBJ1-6	TGTGCCAGCAGTGAGCAGGGTAATTCACCCCTCCACTTT	CASSEQGNSPLHF
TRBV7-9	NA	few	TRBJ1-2	TGTGCCAGCAGCTCGAGTGAGAGCTATGGCTACACCTTC	CASSSSESYGYTF
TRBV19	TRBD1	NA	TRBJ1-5	TGTGCCAGTAGTCGAACAGGGGGCGTTGGCAATCAGCCCCAGCATTTT	CASSRTGGVGNQPQHF
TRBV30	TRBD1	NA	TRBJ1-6	TGTGCCTGGAGTGTCTTGACAGGGGGCTCACCCCTCCACTTT	CAWSVLTGGSPLHF
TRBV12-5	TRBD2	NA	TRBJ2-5	TGTGCTAGTGGCCAACCGGGGGTGCTAGCGGGACAAGAGACCCAGTACTTC	CASGQPGVLAGQETQYF
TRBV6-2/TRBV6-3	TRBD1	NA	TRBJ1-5	TGTGCCAGCAGCCCCAGGGGACAGGGAAATCAGCCCCAGCATTTT	CASSPRGQGNQPQHF
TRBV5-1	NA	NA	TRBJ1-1	TGCGCCAGCAGCTTGGGGGCCTCTTGGGGCCCCCTGAGCACTGAAGCTTTCTTT	CASSLGASWGPLSTEAFF
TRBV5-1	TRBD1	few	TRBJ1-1	TGCGCCAGCAGCTTGTTCGGCCAGGGGGAAAACACTGAAGCTTTCTTT	CASSLFGQGENTEAFF
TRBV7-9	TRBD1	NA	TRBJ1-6	TGTGCCAGCAGCTCCCAGGGGGATAGATCACCCCTCCACTTT	CASSSQGDRSPLHF
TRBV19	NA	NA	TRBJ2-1	TGTGCCAGTAGTATAGGGACTCTAATCTCGAATGAGCAGTTCTTC	CASSIGTLISNEQFF
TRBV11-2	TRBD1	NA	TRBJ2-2	TGTGCCAGCAGCTTAGCACCGGGACAGCGAAATCCAGGCGGGGAGCTGTTTTTT	CASSLAPGQRNPGGELFF
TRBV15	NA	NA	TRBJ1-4	TGTGCCACCAGCAGGCACCCCGTTGAGGCAACTAATGAAAAACTGTTTTTT	CATSRHPVEATNEKLFF
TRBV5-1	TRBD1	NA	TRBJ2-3	TGCGCCAGCAGCTTTCTAACAGGGGGAGTAGGCACAGATACGCAGTATTTT	CASSFLTGGVGTDTQYF
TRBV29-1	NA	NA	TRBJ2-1	TGCAGCGTTGAAAGGCACGAAGGAGGGAATGAGCAGTTCTTC	CSVERHEGGNEQFF
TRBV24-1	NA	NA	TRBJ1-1	TGTGCCACCAGTGATCCGTTGGGCCCTGAAGCTTTCTTT	CATSDPLGPEAFF
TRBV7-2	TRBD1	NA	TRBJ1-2	TGTGCCAGCAGCCAGGGGGTCACTAACTATGGCTACACCTTC	CASSQGVTNYGYTF
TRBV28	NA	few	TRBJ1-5	TGTGCCAGCAGTTTACTTTATCAGCCCCAGCATTTT	CASSLLYQPQHF
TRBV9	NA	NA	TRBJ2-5	TGTGCCAGCAGCGTGGGACTTCTCCAAGAGACCCAGTACTTC	CASSVGLLQETQYF